These 17 T cell receptor beta chains were all obtained from the same sample, sequenced in a study of T cell changes during pregnancy in multiple sclerosis. The repertoire was sequenced with immunoSEQ multiplex PCR; TCRdb's copy has only in-frame clones and lacks some. The sample includes 40,000 to 55,000 clones, 80% to 95% of them seen just once. Sequences were derived from CD4+ T cells from peripheral blood mononuclear cells, sampled in the second trimester of pregnancy. These receptors were taken from a female donor with multiple sclerosis, enrolled in a pregnancy study.

This chain connects TRBV7-6 to TRBJ2-1, with D possibly being TRBD2 (6 bases). Germline-derived CDR1 and CDR2 are SGHVS and FNYEAQ. V was pared by 3 bases and J by 9 bases, with 18 bases between. The CDR3 totals 15 residues. The CDR3 coding sequence is TGTGCCAGCAGCTTCGAAGCCGGGGGTTTGGGTGAGCAGTTCTTC. It specifies CASSFEAGGLGEQFF.

J is TRBJ2-7 and V is TRBV7-8, with 9 bases identical to TRBD1. Trimming at V came to 5 bases and at J to 5 bases, leaving 13 bases not matched to a gene. Germline V gene lookup returns CDR1 SGHVS and CDR2 FQNEAQ. The CDR3 loop spans 16 amino acids. CDR3: CASSPRVRDRVHEQYF. DNA of the CDR3: TGTGCCAGCAGCCCCCGGGTTCGGGACAGGGTACACGAGCAGTACTTC. The variable domain in full, completed from reference TRBV7-8 and TRBJ2-7, reads GAGVSQSPRYKVAKRGQDVALRCDPISGHVSLFWYQQALGQGPEFLTYFQNEAQLDKSGLPSDRFFAERPEGSVSTLKIQRTQQEDSAVYLCASSPRVRDRVHEQYFGPGTRLTVT.

The V gene is TRBV29-1, the J gene TRBJ2-7; 9 bases map to TRBD1. The CDR3 is made up of 16 amino acids. Germline lookup yields CDR1 SQVTM and CDR2 ANQGSEA. The V gene end was trimmed by 1 base and the J gene end by 0 bases; junction bases not matched to a gene: 7. The CDR3 protein is CSVEGASDRGSYEQYF. In DNA form, the CDR3 reads TGCAGCGTTGAAGGGGCATCGGACAGGGGCTCCTACGAGCAGTACTTC.

V and J are TRBV5-6 and TRBJ1-2; TRBD1 is a possible D gene (5 bases). Trimming cost V 4 bases and J 8 bases, with 18 bases left between them. This CDR3 is 14 amino acids long. Looked up from germline, CDR1 is SGHDT and CDR2 is YYEEEE. This chain's CDR3 is CASSRVAGTGGYTF. The CDR3 nucleotides read TGTGCCAGCAGCCGGGTCGCGGGGACGGGGGGCTACACCTTC.

V is TRBV15 and J is TRBJ2-5; D is unresolved. The V end was cut by 0 bases, the J end by 4 bases, with 12 bases between. Germline CDR1 and CDR2: LNHNV and YYDKDF (reference sequence). This CDR3 has 15 residues. CDR3 sequence: CATSRDRVGSETQYF. DNA for the CDR3: TGTGCCACCAGCAGAGATCGGGTTGGTTCAGAGACCCAGTACTTC.

The CDR3 DNA reads TGTGCCAGCAGTCTCGGGACAGGGTTAGAGACCCAGTACTTC. It yields the protein CASSLGTGLETQYF. This chain joins TRBV27 and TRBJ2-5, with 9 nucleotides matching TRBD1. CDR1 and CDR2 (germline): MNHEY, SMNVEV (reference sequence). The CDR3 length is 14 residues. V shed 5 bases and J 4 bases; nucleotides not matched to a gene: 5.

The CDR3 DNA follows: TGTGCCAGCAGTCCTCTCGACAGGGGTTCGTCCGGGGAGCTGTTTTTT. Translating it yields CASSPLDRGSSGELFF. The chain recombines TRBV27 with TRBJ2-2; 8 bases agree with TRBD1. The V and J ends lost 5 bases and 6 bases, in that order; junction bases with no gene match: 11. This CDR3 is built from 16 residues. Germline V gives CDR1 MNHEY, CDR2 SMNVEV (reference sequence).

This clone came up a few times. This sequence joins TRBV7-6 and TRBJ1-6; weak D call: TRBD1 (5 bases). Germline loops: CDR1 SGHVS, CDR2 FNYEAQ. Trimming left V 5 bases short and J 7 bases short, with 18 bases between. There are 16 residues in the CDR3. The CDR3 region has the DNA TGTGCCAGCAGCAAGACCCCCAGGGCGGGGAATTCACCCCTCCACTTT. Protein product: CASSKTPRAGNSPLHF.

This chain joins TRBV10-3 and TRBJ2-5, with D possibly being TRBD1 (5 bases). The CDR3 extends over 13 amino acids. In germline, CDR1 is ENHRY, CDR2 SYGVKD. Trimming removed 7 bases at V and 0 bases at J, with 9 bases between. The CDR3 bases are TGTGCCATCACTTCAGGGTACCAAGAGACCCAGTACTTC. This codes for CAITSGYQETQYF.

The CDR3 DNA reads TGTGCCAGCAGCCCCACCGGGACAGGGACCTACAATGAGCAGTTCTTC. It codes for CASSPTGTGTYNEQFF. This sequence joins TRBV7-8 and TRBJ2-1; TRBD1 agrees at 9 bases. CDR1 is SGHVS and CDR2 is FQNEAQ in the germline V gene. V lost 5 bases, J lost 2 bases, and 7 bases stayed unmatched. The CDR3 loop spans 16 amino acids. The full variable domain, completed using reference TRBV7-8 and TRBJ2-1, is GAGVSQSPRYKVAKRGQDVALRCDPISGHVSLFWYQQALGQGPEFLTYFQNEAQLDKSGLPSDRFFAERPEGSVSTLKIQRTQQEDSAVYLCASSPTGTGTYNEQFFGPGTRLTVL.

The rearrangement joins TRBV10-2 to TRBJ1-2; 9 bases match TRBD1. CDR3 size: 14 residues. Looked up from germline, CDR1 is WSHSY and CDR2 is SAAADI. Unmatched junction bases numbered 6, after V lost 6 bases and J lost 4 bases. CDR3: CASSPGQGSYGYTF. In nucleotides, the CDR3 is TGCGCCAGCAGCCCGGGACAGGGAAGCTATGGCTACACCTTC.

V gene TRBV7-9 combines with J gene TRBJ1-3; D ambiguous. V dropped 5 bases and J dropped 3 bases, with 14 bases sitting between them. The CDR3 totals 15 residues. Germline-derived CDR1 and CDR2 are SEHNR and FQNEAQ (reference sequence). This CDR3 is CASSPRVRIGNTIYF. The CDR3 nucleotides are TGTGCCAGCAGCCCCCGGGTGCGGATTGGAAACACCATATATTTT.

The V call is TRBV6-5, the J call TRBJ2-3; D call uncertain. The V and J ends lost 6 bases and 1 base respectively, with 8 bases between them. In germline, CDR1 is MNHEY, CDR2 SVGAGI. The CDR3 covers 13 residues. CDR3 coding DNA: TGTGCCAGCAGAAGTCCAGGCACAGATACGCAGTATTTT. Translation: CASRSPGTDTQYF.

The V gene is TRBV7-3, the J gene TRBJ1-1, with 7 bases lining up with TRBD1. Germline CDR1 is SGHTA and CDR2 is FQGTGA. Trimming cost V 2 bases and J 5 bases; bases outside gene matches: 8. This CDR3 comprises 15 residues. CDR3 region: CASSLSAGQQTEAFF. The CDR3 DNA reads as TGTGCCAGCAGCTTATCGGCGGGACAGCAAACTGAAGCTTTCTTT.

The V call is TRBV5-6, the J call TRBJ2-5, with 9 bases that match TRBD1. Per the germline V gene, CDR1 is SGHDT and CDR2 is YYEEEE. The CDR3 runs 13 residues. With V trimmed by 4 bases and J by 5 bases, 3 bases remained unmatched. CDR3 sequence reads: CASSRQGVETQYF. The CDR3 coding sequence is TGTGCCAGCAGCAGACAGGGGGTCGAGACCCAGTACTTC.

The gene calls are TRBV9 and TRBJ2-3; D perhaps matches TRBD2 (5 bases). Trimming cost V 0 bases and J 3 bases, with 11 bases left between them. CDR1 SGDLS and CDR2 YYNGEE come from the germline V gene. The CDR3 totals 15 residues. The CDR3 reads CASSVASAGTDTQYF. The CDR3 bases are TGTGCCAGCAGCGTAGCAAGCGCGGGTACAGATACGCAGTATTTT.

The V gene is TRBV7-2, the J gene TRBJ2-1, with 13 bases that match TRBD2. CDR1 and CDR2 (germline): SGHTA, FQGNSA. The V gene end was trimmed by 5 bases and the J gene end by 13 bases; junction bases not matched to a gene: 11. The CDR3 runs to 15 residues. DNA for the CDR3: TGTGCCAGCAGCGGAACTAGCGGGGGGGGGCCTCGACAGTTCTTC. Translation gives CASSGTSGGGPRQFF. Based on the CDR3 plus reference TRBV7-2 and TRBJ2-1, the full variable domain is GAGVSQSPSNKVTEKGKDVELRCDPISGHTALYWYRQSLGQGLEFLIYFQGNSAPDKSGLPSDRFSAERTGGSVSTLTIQRTQQEDSAVYLCASSGTSGGGPRQFFGPGTRLTVL.